These T cell receptor beta chains were read from a single sample in a study of T cells in Graves' hyperthyroidism and ophthalmopathy. Using its own MiXCR run on the multiplex PCR reads, TCRdb lists one record per CDR3 protein. The sample consists of roughly 200,000 distinct CDR3 sequences, about a sixth of them appearing once. Specimen: blood. Receptor source: a woman in her forties or fifties with Graves' hyperthyroidism. CDR3s include the opening cysteine and the closing phenylalanine or tryptophan. The D gene is left open where the match is weak. Clone size is stated in some rows and not others, as once, few, many or a class when expanded.

size,length,D,J,V,DNA,CDR3
few,13,NA,TRBJ2-5,TRBV5-1,TGCGCCAGCGGAGTACCTAACGAAGAGACCCAGTACTTC,CASGVPNEETQYF
many,19,NA,TRBJ2-1,TRBV5-1,TGCGCCAGCAGCTGGGGGCCTACGATTGGGAGGAGCTCCTACAATGAGCAGTTCTTC,CASSWGPTIGRSSYNEQFF
NA,18,NA,TRBJ1-5,TRBV2,TGTGCCAGCAGTGTGTTGGGATTTGGGGTATCTAGCAATCAGCCCCAGCATTTT,CASSVLGFGVSSNQPQHF
many,12,NA,TRBJ2-3,TRBV18,TGTGCCAGCTCACCATTCTCAGATACGCAGTATTTT,CASSPFSDTQYF
many,17,NA,TRBJ1-2,TRBV12-3/TRBV12-4,TGTGCCAGCAGTTTAGGCAAGGGACCGACAACTTACTATGGCTACACCTTC,CASSLGKGPTTYYGYTF
NA,16,TRBD1,TRBJ1-5,TRBV10-2,TGCGCCAGCAGTGATCCTTACGACAGGGGCAATCAGCCCCAGCATTTT,CASSDPYDRGNQPQHF
many,14,NA,TRBJ1-1,TRBV18,TGTGCCAGCTCACCACTTCAGGGGAACACTGAAGCTTTCTTT,CASSPLQGNTEAFF
many,16,NA,TRBJ2-5,TRBV27,TGTGCCAGCAGTTTACGGGGGACCTCCCGGTCGGAGACCCAGTACTTC,CASSLRGTSRSETQYF
few,17,TRBD2,TRBJ2-1,TRBV9,TGTGCCAGCAGCGTAGGGGATTTAGCGGGAGGTCAAAATGAGCAGTTCTTC,CASSVGDLAGGQNEQFF
many,16,NA,TRBJ2-1,TRBV24-1,TGTGCCACCAGTGATTTCAGAATGAGCACCTACAATGAGCAGTTCTTC,CATSDFRMSTYNEQFF
many,15,NA,TRBJ1-1,TRBV11-2,TGTGCCAGCAGGAAAAAGGACAATTATCTAGGTGAAGCTTTCTTT,CASRKKDNYLGEAFF
NA,15,NA,TRBJ1-4,TRBV28,TGTGCCAGCAGTTTAGGATCCCAGGGGAGGGAAAAACTGTTTTTT,CASSLGSQGREKLFF
NA,16,NA,TRBJ2-1,TRBV20-1,TGCAGTGCTAGAGGGGAAGAGGGGAGCTCCTACAATGAGCAGTTCTTC,CSARGEEGSSYNEQFF
many,14,NA,TRBJ1-1,TRBV6-6,TGTGCCAGCAGTTACTCAACACTCGCTACTGAAGCTTTCTTT,CASSYSTLATEAFF
NA,15,TRBD2,TRBJ2-3,TRBV10-2,TGCGCCAGCAGTGATCGGACTAGTGCTCGGGATACGCAGTATTTT,CASSDRTSARDTQYF
many,16,TRBD2,TRBJ2-7,TRBV11-2,TGTGCCAGCAGCACCAAAACGGGACTAGCGGCCTACGAGCAGTACTTC,CASSTKTGLAAYEQYF
NA,14,NA,TRBJ2-7,TRBV5-6,TGTGCCAGCAGCTTTGGGGGACCGTTTGCCGAGCAGTACTTC,CASSFGGPFAEQYF
few,13,NA,TRBJ2-2,TRBV7-3,TGTGCCAGCAGCTTTTCGTCAACCGGGGAGCTGTTTTTT,CASSFSSTGELFF
NA,18,TRBD2,TRBJ2-5,TRBV20-1,TGCAGTGCTGCGGGACTAGCGGGAGCCGTAGGGTTTAGGGAGACCCAGTACTTC,CSAAGLAGAVGFRETQYF
few,14,NA,TRBJ2-2,TRBV10-3,TGTGCCATCAGTGGACGGGGGCGGACCGGGGAGCTGTTTTTT,CAISGRGRTGELFF
many,15,TRBD2,TRBJ2-5,TRBV28,TGTGCCAGCAGTTCATCTAGCGGAGGCCAAGAGACCCAGTACTTC,CASSSSSGGQETQYF
few,15,NA,TRBJ2-3,TRBV7-2,TGTGCCAGCAGCTTACTTGTCCCTAGCACAGATACGCAGTATTTT,CASSLLVPSTDTQYF
NA,18,NA,TRBJ1-6,TRBV20-1,TGCAGTGCTAGAGATTTAAGGGAGGGAGGGCTTTATAATTCACCCCTCCACTTT,CSARDLREGGLYNSPLHF
few,12,NA,TRBJ2-7,TRBV15,TGTGCCACCAGCAGAGATCACTACGAGCAGTACTTC,CATSRDHYEQYF
NA,13,TRBD1,TRBJ1-2,TRBV24-1,TGTGCCACCAGTGATTGGACAGGCCGAGGCTACACCTTC,CATSDWTGRGYTF
few,12,NA,TRBJ1-1,TRBV6-1,TGTGCCAGCAGTCGGGTGGGAACTGAAGCTTTCTTT,CASSRVGTEAFF
many,15,NA,TRBJ2-5,TRBV7-2,TGTGCCAGCAGCTTAGATCCGGCAGTGGGAAAGACCCAGTACTTC,CASSLDPAVGKTQYF
many,15,NA,TRBJ1-1,TRBV19,TGTGCCAGTACTCATACGGGGGGGCCGAACACTGAAGCTTTCTTT,CASTHTGGPNTEAFF
NA,15,TRBD2,TRBJ2-2,TRBV10-3,TGTGCCAGCACCTTGGGGGGGACGAACACCGGGGAGCTGTTTTTT,CASTLGGTNTGELFF
NA,15,NA,TRBJ1-1,TRBV11-2,TGTGCCAGCAGCTTAGGTACGACAGTTAACACTGAAGCTTTCTTT,CASSLGTTVNTEAFF